The table lists the clone carrying this T cell receptor (beta chain) with many counts. Its antigen remains unidentified. In germline, CDR1 is SNHLY, CDR2 FYNNEI. The CDR3 consists of 14 residues. J gave up 4 bases and V 4 bases, and 3 bases lay outside the gene matches. A second PCR of about 7 to 12 cycles used a sample-barcoded 5' primer and a J-beta primer mix. Every sample produced at least 2.5 million CDR3-containing paired-end reads. TCRdb re-called the 5' RACE reads through MiXCR, storing one row per CDR3 protein. The sample carries 700,000 to 900,000 distinct CDR3 sequences, 53% recorded once. These data originate in a study of blood T cells in healthy people across ages. Study-level points and caveats: Greater diversity and more naive CD4+ cells were seen in long-lived donors than in aged donors.

This rearrangement joins TRBV2 to TRBJ2-1; 8 bases line up with TRBD1. This TCR was recovered from a man at least 80 years old in good health. The sample comprised blood. This chain's CDR3 is CASSGQGTYNEQFF. Written as DNA, the CDR3 is TGTGCCAGCAGTGGACAGGGGACTTACAATGAGCAGTTCTTC.